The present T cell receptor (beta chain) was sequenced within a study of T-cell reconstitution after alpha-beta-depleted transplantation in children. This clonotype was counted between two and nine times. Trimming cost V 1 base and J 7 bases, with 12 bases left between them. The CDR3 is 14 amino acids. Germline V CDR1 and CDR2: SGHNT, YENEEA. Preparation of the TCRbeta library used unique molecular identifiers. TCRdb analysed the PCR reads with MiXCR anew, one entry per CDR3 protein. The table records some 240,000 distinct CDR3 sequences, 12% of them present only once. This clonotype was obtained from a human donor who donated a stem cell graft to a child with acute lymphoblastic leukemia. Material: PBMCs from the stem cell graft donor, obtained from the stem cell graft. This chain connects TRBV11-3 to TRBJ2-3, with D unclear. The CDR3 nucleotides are TGTGCCAGCAGCTTAGGTCGCGGAGTCCATACGCAGTATTTT. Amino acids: CASSLGRGVHTQYF.